This TCR beta chain is drawn from a study of T-cell memory formation after mild COVID-19 (dated by TCRdb to about 2021). Describing the broader study: TCR sequence clusters from the two donors were found to be largely donor specific. Two young, previously healthy adult volunteers made up the cohort, one male and one female. T-cell clones expanding and contracting after mild COVID-19 in two donors were tracked by longitudinal TCRalpha and TCRbeta repertoire sequencing.

Ficoll-Paque density gradient centrifugation was used to isolate PBMCs. Sequencing took place on an Illumina NovaSeq 6000. TCRalpha and TCRbeta cDNA libraries were built by 5'RACE with constant-segment primers, adding sample barcodes and unique molecular identifiers. Trizol reagent was used to extract RNA from every sample. The libraries were amplified in two PCR steps, and the second step added a second sample barcode and Illumina TruSeq adapters. Sequencing of libraries was performed on an Illumina NovaSeq with 2 x 150 bp paired-end reads. As for the authors' bioinformatics: Demultiplexing of reads and collapsing into UMI-guided consensus sequences were performed with migec v1.2.7. With mixcr v2.1.11, UMI consensuses were aligned to TRA and TRB V and J templates and assembled into clonotypes. A clonotype was counted as expanded or contracted only when both edgeR and NoisET called the clonotype significant, with the noise models trained on biological replicates. edgeR calls used a false discovery rate-adjusted p below 0.01 and a log2 fold-change threshold of 1. PCA with hierarchical clustering of max-normalized trajectories of the 1000 most abundant clonotypes was used as exploratory dynamics analysis. Separately sequenced CD4+ and CD8+ repertoires were used to assign the CD4 or CD8 phenotype of responding clones. TCRdb reworked the public reads: Q25 trimming with fastp, MiXCR clone assembly, productive beta chains retained. Duplicate CDR3 protein sequences are folded into a single record with the most common DNA and genes. The V and J calls reflect TCRdb's pipeline rather than the authors' work. This sample holds 350,000 to 500,000 distinct CDR3 sequences; roughly 18% were observed only once. Around a fifth of the sample is in the top ten clones.

The research as a whole found: The detection of some responding clones in pre-infection memory suggests that pre-existing cross-reactive memory T cells joined the SARS-CoV-2 response. SARS-CoV-2 specificity was not confirmed for the second-wave clones peaking on day 37. Contracting CD4+ clones were found mainly in CM and EM memory subsets, while CD8+ clones were enriched in EMRA. Clones contracting from day 15 to 85 had balanced CD4/CD8 phenotypes, while a second wave expanding from day 15 to 37 was biased towards CD4+. The study covered only a couple of mild cases, and larger cohorts including severe cases with pre-infection samples were considered necessary.

V is clipped by 4 bases and J by 0 bases, and the sequence between their germline boundaries is 10 bases long. Taken from the germline V gene (reference sequence), the CDR1 and CDR2 loops are SEHNR and FQNEAQ. The CDR3 has 15 amino acids, counting the end cysteine and phenylalanine. Only the CDR3 portion is preserved as DNA: 45 bases, with reading frame beginning at the first base. Comments on this clonotype: This clone's antigen is unknown. No per-base quality is available; no much larger clone lies one base away.

The sequence was obtained from a young man who had mild COVID-19 (a few samples of this study predate the infection). The sample titles of this study are shuffled in the database, so cell type and time point are left out; the donor was told from shared clones. This chain joins TRBV7-9 to TRBJ1-3, and the D gene may be TRBD1, 5 bases matching. The sequenced sample consisted of PBMCs or a T cell subset sorted from them (not recorded which). CDR3 sequence: CASSWGPISGNTIYF. Read as DNA, the sequence is TGTGCCAGCAGCTGGGGACCGATCTCTGGAAACACCATATATTTT. The reference TRBV7-9 and TRBJ1-3 proteins fill in what lies around the CDR3, so the full variable domain reads DTGVSQNPRHKITKRGQNVTFRCDPISEHNRLYWYRQTLGQGPEFLTYFQNEAQLEKSRLLSDRFSAERPKGSFSTLEIQRTEQGDSAMYLCASSWGPISGNTIYFGEGSWLTVV.